This record concerns one TCR beta chain sequence. The antigen remains unidentified. The junction does not match germline at one end; this may be a read error. Data came from immunoSEQ multiplex PCR; TCRdb stores just in-frame clones and leaves some out. The table has about 78,000 clones, around four fifths seen once; the top ten hold under 3.5%. In germline, CDR1 is MNHEY, CDR2 SVGAGI. The length of the CDR3 is 15 residues. This sample was included in a study of T cells in localized non-small cell lung cancer. Findings of the study overall: Sequence data derive from only one tumor region, so heterogeneity remains possible. Of the top 100 tumor clones, median around 55 were in adjacent lung, 25 to 30 among its top 100.

The sample was peripheral blood, taken before any cancer treatment. The receptor comes from a man aged 40 to 69 with stage I lung adenocarcinoma. The chain combines TRBV6-5 with TRBJ1-2, with D possibly matching TRBD1 (5 bases). The CDR3 spells CASSDSGTSLNGYTF. In DNA, the CDR3 is TGTGCCAGCAGTGACTCCGGGACGTCCTTAAATGGCTACACCTTC.